The 24 T cell receptor beta chains below were found in one sample sequenced in a study of blood T cells in healthy people across ages. Using a J-beta primer mix together with a sample-barcoded 5' primer, a second PCR was run for roughly 7 to 11 cycles. TCRdb reprocessed the 5' RACE reads with MiXCR, giving one entry per CDR3 protein. Of roughly 500,000 distinct CDR3 sequences listed, about 26% are singletons. Source material: blood. The receptors shown here come from a woman in her 70s in good health.

The chain is built from TRBV19 and TRBJ1-2; D may be TRBD1 (5 bases). Germline CDR1 reads LNHDA; CDR2 reads SQIVND (reference sequence). Trimming took off 1 base at V and 6 bases at J, with 12 bases between the two ends. This CDR3 region has 14 residues. The CDR3 region is CASSIARQGHGYTF. CDR3 bases: TGTGCCAGTAGTATAGCTCGGCAGGGCCATGGCTACACCTTC.

This clonotype was counted a few times. The CDR3 DNA sequence: TGCGCCAGCAGCCAAGTGTGGACTAGCGGGGGGCATACCTACGAGCAGTACTTC. As protein: CASSQVWTSGGHTYEQYF. The V and J genes are TRBV4-3 and TRBJ2-7; 14 bases are shared with TRBD2. CDR3 size: 18 residues. Germline CDR1 reads LGHNA; CDR2 reads YSLEER. With V trimmed by 1 base and J by 2 bases, 7 bases remained unmatched.

This clonotype was picked up many times. The chain recombines TRBV6-1 with TRBJ2-5; 12 bases line up with TRBD2. The CDR3 loop spans 17 amino acids. The germline CDR1 and CDR2 sequences are MNHNS and SASEGT. The ends lost 7 bases at V and 5 bases at J; junction bases unmatched: 14. The CDR3 here is CASTREASGGAWETQYF. The CDR3 bases are TGTGCCAGCACTCGAGAAGCTAGCGGGGGGGCCTGGGAGACCCAGTACTTC.

This sequence joins TRBV7-2 and TRBJ2-5; D gene unclear. Per germline, CDR1 SGHTA and CDR2 FQGNSA. The CDR3 runs to 13 residues. V gave up 0 bases and J gave up 7 bases, with 9 bases separating them. CDR3 in DNA: TGTGCCAGCAGCTTAGCGGATGGGGTGACCCAGTACTTC. Translation gives CASSLADGVTQYF.

In this sample, this clonotype turned up a few times. The chain links TRBV11-3 to TRBJ1-1; 7 bases align to TRBD1. CDR1 is SGHNT and CDR2 is YENEEA in the germline V gene. V gave up 5 bases and J gave up 5 bases; unmatched junction bases: 11. CDR3 length: 15 residues. CDR3 loop: CASSPGQAKRTEAFF. In DNA, the CDR3 is TGTGCCAGCAGCCCCGGACAGGCTAAAAGGACTGAAGCTTTCTTT.

The chain employs TRBV20-1 and TRBJ2-1, with 7 bases matching TRBD2. From germline, CDR1 is DFQATT and CDR2 SNEGSKA (reference sequence). This CDR3 is built from 13 residues. V trimming: 6 bases; J trimming: 8 bases; junction bases outside the gene matches: 10. DNA for the CDR3: TGCAGTGCACCGAGACTAGCAAGAGATGAGCAGTTCTTC. It translates to CSAPRLARDEQFF.

V and J are TRBV29-1 and TRBJ1-4, with D perhaps matching TRBD1 (6 bases). Germline assignment: CDR1 SQVTM and CDR2 ANQGSEA. The CDR3 is 12 amino acids. V was shortened by 8 bases and J by 1 base, with 8 bases between the two germline ends. CDR3 nucleotides: TGCAGCACCAGGGGAACTAATGAAAAACTGTTTTTT. It is translated as CSTRGTNEKLFF.

The chain is built from TRBV11-2 and TRBJ2-7, with 12 bases identical to TRBD1. Germline V CDR1 and CDR2: SGHAT, FQNNGV. The CDR3 runs 18 residues. J lost 4 bases, V lost 1 base, and 11 bases had no gene match. Written as DNA, the CDR3 is TGTGCCAGCAGCTTAGGGGACCTCGGGACAGGGGGCTTGTACGAGCAGTACTTC. Its protein is CASSLGDLGTGGLYEQYF. The entire variable domain, with the rest obtained from reference TRBV11-2 and TRBJ2-7, is as follows: EAGVAQSPRYKIIEKRQSVAFWCNPISGHATLYWYQQILGQGPKLLIQFQNNGVVDDSQLPKDRFSAERLKGVDSTLKIQPAKLEDSAVYLCASSLGDLGTGGLYEQYFGPGTRLTVT.

This clonotype showed up just a few times. This rearrangement joins TRBV7-2 to TRBJ1-5, with 8 bases identical to TRBD1. Germline CDR1 and CDR2: SGHTA and FQGNSA. The CDR3 runs to 15 residues. The J segment lost 2 bases and the V segment lost 5 bases, leaving 5 bases of the junction unmatched. The CDR3, as DNA: TGTGCCAGCAGCGTTCAGGGGGCGCGCAATCAGCCCCAGCATTTT. Translation gives CASSVQGARNQPQHF.

The V and J genes are TRBV2 and TRBJ2-1, with D tentatively TRBD1 (5 bases). This CDR3 is built from 15 residues. Germline V gene lookup returns CDR1 SNHLY and CDR2 FYNNEI. With 4 bases removed from V and 3 bases from J, the gap between germline ends came to 13 bases. CDR3 DNA: TGTGCCAGCAGTGGAGGAAGGGGTGGCTACAATGAGCAGTTCTTC. Translated: CASSGGRGGYNEQFF.

This clonotype was detected only a few times. Sequence at one end of the junction differs from germline and may be a read error. The V call is TRBV6-6, the J call TRBJ1-4; no clear D gene. The CDR3 extends over 14 amino acids. Germline V lookup: CDR1 MNHNY, CDR2 SVGAGI (reference sequence). The CDR3 bases are TGTGCTAGCAGTACGGGCCTCAAAGAAGAAAAACTGTTTTTT. This codes for CASSTGLKEEKLFF.

This clonotype has just a few counts. The chain is built from TRBV7-2 and TRBJ2-7; a weak D match, TRBD2 (6 bases). V was cut by 5 bases and J by 6 bases, with 17 bases left in between. Germline V gene sequence: CDR1 SGHTA, CDR2 FQGNSA. This CDR3 has 14 amino acids. CDR3 sequence (DNA): TGTGCCAGCAGCCCGGGGGTCGTCAGGGCCGAGCAGTACTTC. This encodes CASSPGVVRAEQYF.

The chain links TRBV4-3 to TRBJ2-2; 7 nucleotides line up with TRBD1. The CDR3 covers 16 residues. V was clipped by 2 bases and J by 1 base; unmatched bases: 4. In germline, CDR1 is LGHNA, CDR2 YSLEER. In DNA, the CDR3 is TGCGCCAGCAGCCAACAAGACAGGGTGAACACCGGGGAGCTGTTTTTT. Translation: CASSQQDRVNTGELFF.

The chain uses TRBV7-3 and TRBJ1-6, with 7 bases fitting TRBD1. Germline CDR1 and CDR2: SGHTA and FQGTGA. With V trimmed by 1 base and J by 9 bases, 6 bases remained unmatched. The CDR3 covers 15 residues. Written as DNA, the CDR3 is TGTGCCAGCAGCTTAATTGCAGGGGGTGGTTCACCCCTCCACTTT. Translation: CASSLIAGGGSPLHF.

The CDR3 nucleotides are TGTGCCAGCAGTGATATGGGTATACCACCCTACGAGCAGTACTTC. Its protein product is CASSDMGIPPYEQYF. The chain recombines TRBV6-1 with TRBJ2-7, with D uncertain. V dropped 3 bases and J dropped 2 bases, with 14 bases sitting between them. The CDR3 length is 15 residues. The germline gives CDR1 MNHNS, CDR2 SASEGT.

This clonotype has only a few counts. The chain recombines TRBV11-2 with TRBJ1-3, with D unclear. From germline, CDR1 is SGHAT and CDR2 FQNNGV. Trimming took 7 bases from V and 0 from J, leaving 7 bases between them. This CDR3 is 13 amino acids long. The CDR3, as DNA: TGTGCCAGCATGGAGAGCTCTGGAAACACCATATATTTT. This gives the protein CASMESSGNTIYF.

This clonotype was seen a few times. This chain uses TRBV6-2 or TRBV6-3 with TRBJ2-5, with D possibly TRBD1 on 5 matching bases. V dropped 8 bases and J dropped 5 bases, with 15 bases sitting between them. CDR3 length: 13 residues. Germline V lookup: CDR1 MNHEY, CDR2 SVGEGT. The CDR3 sequence: CASGQGLGETQYF. Written as DNA, the CDR3 is TGTGCCAGCGGCCAGGGCCTTGGGGAGACCCAGTACTTC.

This clonotype has only a few counts. The genes are TRBV2 and TRBJ2-5; D is perhaps TRBD1 (6 bases). V lost 3 bases and J 2 bases, leaving 13 bases between the germline ends. CDR3 length: 15 residues. Germline-derived CDR1 and CDR2 are SNHLY and FYNNEI. CDR3 protein: CASSDGMGAQETQYF. The CDR3 nucleotides are TGTGCCAGCAGTGACGGAATGGGGGCACAAGAGACCCAGTACTTC.

V usage is TRBV20-1 and J usage is TRBJ2-7, with D unresolved. V lost 3 bases and J 4 bases, leaving 13 bases between the germline ends. This CDR3 is 13 amino acids long. Germline V gene lookup returns CDR1 DFQATT and CDR2 SNEGSKA (reference sequence). CDR3 nucleotides: TGCAGTGCTAGTTTCAGAGTGGGTTACGAGCAGTACTTC. This translates into CSASFRVGYEQYF.

This clonotype was recorded a few times. The rearrangement joins TRBV2 to TRBJ1-4, with 9 bases matching TRBD1. The CDR3 loop spans 14 amino acids. Trimming at V came to 6 bases and at J to 7 bases, leaving 6 bases not matched to a gene. Per the germline V gene, CDR1 is SNHLY and CDR2 is FYNNEI. This CDR3 is CASRPGQGLEKLFF. In DNA form, the CDR3 reads TGTGCCAGCAGACCGGGACAGGGCCTTGAAAAACTGTTTTTT.

The CDR3 DNA reads as TGCAGCGTTGAGTCTTCTAGCGGTTTGAATGAGCAGTTCTTC. This gives the protein CSVESSSGLNEQFF. J is TRBJ2-1 and V is TRBV29-1, with 7 bases matching TRBD2. Per germline, CDR1 SQVTM and CDR2 ANQGSEA. The ends lost 3 bases at V and 7 bases at J; junction bases unmatched: 9. This CDR3 comprises 14 residues.

Notes on this clonotype: Given the absence of the conserved phenylalanine or tryptophan at the CDR3 end, a read error is likely. The chain couples TRBV7-2 to TRBJ1-4; D is ambiguous. The CDR3 is made up of 15 amino acids. Between the trimmed V and J ends, which lost 5 bases and 8 bases, there was a span of 18 bases. Looked up from germline, CDR1 is SGHTA and CDR2 is FQGNSA. Here the CDR3 DNA reads TGTGCCAGCAGCATACCGTCATCCTATCGAGAAAAACTGTTTTAT. It translates to CASSIPSSYREKLFY.

This clonotype has a handful of counts. The genes are TRBV20-1 and TRBJ2-3, with TRBD2 identical over 7 bases. This CDR3 is built from 14 residues. In germline, CDR1 is DFQATT, CDR2 SNEGSKA (reference sequence). J lost 4 bases, V lost 4 bases, and 8 bases had no gene match. The CDR3 is CSATRGDSPDTQYF. As DNA, the CDR3 is TGCAGTGCTACCCGGGGGGATTCCCCAGATACGCAGTATTTT.

This clonotype showed up just a few times. The chain recombines TRBV7-2 with TRBJ2-3; D is unclear. V dropped 2 bases and J dropped 6 bases, with 6 bases sitting between them. This CDR3 contains 12 residues. The germline V gene has CDR1 SGHTA and CDR2 FQGNSA. As DNA, the CDR3 is TGTGCCAGCAGCTTATGGCAGGATACGCAGTATTTT. This codes for CASSLWQDTQYF.